The 2 T cell receptor beta chains presented below share a single source sample, sequenced in a study of blood T cell repertoires in COVID-19. Generated by immunoSEQ multiplex PCR, the TCRdb table keeps only in-frame clones and is missing some. The table includes about 59,000 clones, 87% detected once. The sample taken for sequencing was peripheral blood. The receptors shown here come from a man older than 75 in a cohort sampled during active COVID-19.

The J gene is TRBJ2-5, the V gene TRBV18; 7 bases line up with TRBD1. The CDR3 runs 15 residues. From germline, CDR1 is KGHSH and CDR2 LQKENI. V lost 4 bases, J lost 4 bases, and 9 bases stayed unmatched. The CDR3 sequence: CASSQGTVRGETQYF. CDR3 DNA sequence: TGTGCCAGCTCACAAGGGACAGTCAGGGGAGAGACCCAGTACTTC.

V is TRBV15 and J is TRBJ2-3; 10 bases agree with TRBD2. Germline V lookup: CDR1 LNHNV, CDR2 YYDKDF (reference sequence). Trimming cost V 2 bases and J 1 base; bases outside gene matches: 3. This CDR3 has 16 amino acids. CDR3 DNA sequence: TGTGCCACCAGCAGATTCGGGACTAGCGGCACAGATACGCAGTATTTT. Encoded protein: CATSRFGTSGTDTQYF.